What follows are 30 T cell receptor beta chains derived from one specimen sequenced in a study of cytomegalovirus exposure and HLA in healthy donors. In the PCR, 60 Vbeta and 13 Jbeta primers were used. The repertoire was sequenced with immunoSEQ multiplex PCR; TCRdb's copy has only in-frame clones and lacks some. The data show 80,000 to 130,000 clones, around 72% seen once. Sequencing was performed on PBMCs. The receptors were sampled from a male donor in good health and CMV-seropositive.

This clone is termed medium-sized. The chain uses TRBV4-3 and TRBJ2-6; D is possibly TRBD2 (5 bases). The ends were cut back, 0 bases at V and 1 base at J, with 7 bases in the middle. This CDR3 region has 16 residues. Germline assignment: CDR1 LGHNA and CDR2 YSLEER. CDR3 loop: CASSQDWTSGANVLTF. CDR3 coding DNA: TGCGCCAGCAGCCAAGATTGGACTTCTGGGGCCAACGTCCTGACTTTC.

The chain uses TRBV7-6 and TRBJ2-7, with TRBD2 identical over 9 bases. The CDR3 contains 14 residues. CDR1 SGHVS and CDR2 FNYEAQ come from the germline V gene. The junction had 4 bases not matched to a gene; V was cut back by 5 bases and J by 2 bases. The chain's CDR3 is CASSPGLATYEQYF. In DNA, the CDR3 is TGTGCCAGCAGCCCGGGACTAGCTACCTACGAGCAGTACTTC. Drawing the rest from reference TRBV7-6 and TRBJ2-7, the complete variable domain is GAGVSQSPRYKVTKRGQDVALRCDPISGHVSLYWYRQALGQGPEFLTYFNYEAQQDKSGLPNDRFSAERPEGSISTLTIQRTEQRDSAMYRCASSPGLATYEQYFGPGTRLTVT.

This clone was seen only a few times. The rearrangement joins TRBV6-4 to TRBJ1-6, with D maybe TRBD1 (6 bases). CDR3 size: 15 residues. The V and J ends lost 6 bases and 7 bases respectively, with 16 bases between them. Germline V gene data show CDR1 as MRHNA and CDR2 as SNTAGT. CDR3 sequence: CASRPDRSENSPLHF. The CDR3 DNA is TGTGCCAGCAGACCCGACAGGTCAGAAAATTCACCCCTCCACTTT.

This clone was counted between two and nine times. This rearrangement joins TRBV10-3 to TRBJ2-1; the D gene is possibly TRBD2 (5 bases). V lost 10 bases and J lost 7, with 8 bases in between. The germline CDR1 and CDR2 sequences are ENHRY and SYGVKD. This CDR3 has 10 amino acids. The DNA of the CDR3 is TGTGCCACCCGGGAAAATGAGCAGTTCTTC. Protein sequence: CATRENEQFF.

The genes are TRBV4-3 and TRBJ1-2; TRBD1 might be the D (5 bases). In germline, CDR1 is LGHNA, CDR2 YSLEER. The CDR3 totals 16 residues. V lost 1 base to trimming and J lost 3 bases, with 15 bases between them. The CDR3 nucleotides read TGCGCCAGCAGCCAAGGGGATGTTAGGGGCGACTATGGCTACACCTTC. Its translation is CASSQGDVRGDYGYTF.

CDR3: CASSLGLAAHNEQFF. The CDR3 bases are TGTGCCAGCAGCCTGGGACTAGCGGCTCACAATGAGCAGTTCTTC. V gene TRBV6-5 combines with J gene TRBJ2-1; 11 bases line up with TRBD2. Looked up from germline, CDR1 is MNHEY and CDR2 is SVGAGI. V shed 6 bases and J 5 bases; nucleotides not matched to a gene: 6. The CDR3 length is 15 residues.

This clone was recorded a few times. The chain joins TRBV7-9 to TRBJ2-3; D gene uncertain. V was cut by 8 bases and J by 0 bases, with 18 bases left in between. CDR1 is SEHNR and CDR2 is FQNEAQ in the germline V gene (reference sequence). The CDR3 runs to 16 residues. Here the CDR3 DNA reads TGTGCCAGCCATTCGTTTGACACTCCTAGCACAGATACGCAGTATTTT. Protein product: CASHSFDTPSTDTQYF.

In its sample, this clone was seen a few times. The chain is built from TRBV15 and TRBJ2-3, with 9 bases identical to TRBD2. V dropped 3 bases and J dropped 2; count of bases not matched to a gene: 9. CDR1 is LNHNV and CDR2 is YYDKDF in the germline V gene (reference sequence). CDR3 length: 17 amino acids. CDR3 bases: TGTGCCACCAGCAGGGTTTTAGCGGGGGATCTCACAGATACGCAGTATTTT. Protein product: CATSRVLAGDLTDTQYF.

In its sample, this clone was seen once. V usage is TRBV11-2 and J usage is TRBJ2-3, with 7 bases matching TRBD1. Losses at the gene ends were 5 bases for V and 5 bases for J; bases not matched to a gene: 10. The CDR3 length is 15 residues. CDR1 is SGHAT, CDR2 FQNNGV, per germline. CDR3 loop: CASSPLQGPLDTQYF. For the CDR3, the DNA is TGTGCCAGCAGCCCACTACAGGGGCCACTAGATACGCAGTATTTT.

CDR3 DNA sequence: TGTGCCAGCAGCCCCAGTCAGCCCCAGCATTTT. This sequence encodes CASSPSQPQHF. The chain employs TRBV7-8 and TRBJ1-5; D call uncertain. The CDR3 extends over 11 amino acids. In germline, CDR1 is SGHVS, CDR2 FQNEAQ. Trimming took 5 bases from V and 6 from J, leaving 5 bases between them.

The V gene is TRBV10-3, the J gene TRBJ2-5; no clear D. Trimming removed 4 bases at V and 2 bases at J, with 11 bases between. This CDR3 has 14 residues. Germline V gives CDR1 ENHRY, CDR2 SYGVKD. The CDR3 here is CAISGVRSQETQYF. As DNA, the CDR3 is TGTGCCATCAGTGGGGTAAGGAGTCAAGAGACCCAGTACTTC.

The chain combines TRBV5-4 with TRBJ1-1; TRBD1 matches at 9 bases. Germline V gene lookup returns CDR1 SGHNT and CDR2 YYREEE (reference sequence). The J segment lost 3 bases and the V segment lost 0 bases, leaving 15 bases of the junction unmatched. The CDR3 contains 19 residues. For the CDR3, the DNA is TGTGCCAGCAGCTTGGAGGTATTCGGGACAGGGCAACAGGACACTGAAGCTTTCTTT. This gives the protein CASSLEVFGTGQQDTEAFF.

V gene TRBV30 combines with J gene TRBJ1-2; 7 bases align to TRBD1. CDR1 is GTSNPN and CDR2 is SVGIG in the germline V gene (reference sequence). The CDR3 consists of 14 residues. Losses at the gene ends were 6 bases for V and 1 base for J; bases not matched to a gene: 8. The CDR3: CACYRDRLNYGYTF. CDR3 DNA sequence: TGTGCCTGCTACCGGGACAGACTTAACTATGGCTACACCTTC.

This sequence joins TRBV6-5 and TRBJ2-3; D ambiguous. V was clipped by 6 bases and J by 3 bases, with 10 bases between them. The V gene's germline CDR1 is MNHEY and CDR2 SVGAGI. This CDR3 region has 13 residues. The chain's CDR3 is CASRAPGTDTQYF. The CDR3 DNA reads as TGTGCCAGCAGGGCCCCAGGAACAGATACGCAGTATTTT.

This sequence joins TRBV6-1 and TRBJ1-4; 9 nucleotides align to TRBD1. CDR1 and CDR2 from the germline V gene are MNHNS and SASEGT. The V segment lost 6 bases and the J segment 6 bases; nucleotides outside the gene matches: 2. The CDR3 extends over 13 amino acids. The CDR3 loop reads CASRGTGYEKLFF. The CDR3 DNA reads as TGTGCCAGCAGGGGGACAGGGTATGAAAAACTGTTTTTT.

The chain uses TRBV7-6 and TRBJ2-5; D might be TRBD2 (6 bases). The V end lost 4 bases, the J end lost 7 bases, and 13 bases lay between the germline ends. The CDR3 is made up of 13 amino acids. In germline, CDR1 is SGHVS, CDR2 FNYEAQ. CDR3 region: CASSYASGGTQYF. The CDR3 bases are TGTGCCAGCAGCTACGCGTCCGGGGGGACCCAGTACTTC.

The V call is TRBV19, the J call TRBJ2-2; D gene uncertain. The CDR3 covers 14 residues. Per germline, CDR1 LNHDA and CDR2 SQIVND (reference sequence). The ends were cut back, 8 bases at V and 5 bases at J, with 15 bases in the middle. CDR3 amino acids: CASDSSTSTGELFF. The CDR3 region has the DNA TGTGCCAGTGATTCTAGTACATCGACCGGGGAGCTGTTTTTT. The complete variable domain, with remaining parts taken from reference TRBV19 and TRBJ2-2, reads DGGITQSPKYLFRKEGQNVTLSCEQNLNHDAMYWYRQDPGQGLRLIYYSQIVNDFQKGDIAEGYSVSREKKESFPLTVTSAQKNPTAFYLCASDSSTSTGELFFGEGSRLTVL.

The chain uses TRBV4-1 and TRBJ2-3; TRBD2 might be the D (5 bases). The CDR3 contains 16 residues. Trimming left V 0 bases short and J 8 bases short, with 18 bases between. The germline V gene has CDR1 MGHRA and CDR2 YSYEKL. CDR3: CASSQDTQEVRGTQYF. The CDR3 coding sequence is TGCGCCAGCAGCCAAGATACTCAGGAGGTCCGGGGTACGCAGTATTTT.

The rearrangement links TRBV30 to TRBJ1-2; TRBD1 matches at 8 bases. J gave up 7 bases and V 4 bases, and 11 bases lay outside the gene matches. The germline CDR1 and CDR2 sequences are GTSNPN and SVGIG (reference sequence). CDR3 size: 14 residues. As DNA, the CDR3 is TGTGCCTGGACTAAGGACAGGGACGGGGGTGGCTACACCTTC. This encodes CAWTKDRDGGGYTF.

This rearrangement joins TRBV10-1 to TRBJ1-1, with D perhaps matching TRBD1 (5 bases). With 6 bases removed from V and 4 bases from J, the gap between germline ends came to 12 bases. The V gene's germline CDR1 is WNHNN and CDR2 SYGVQD (reference sequence). This CDR3 has 13 residues. In DNA, the CDR3 is TGCGCCAGCAGCCCGAGTGGGGCCACTGAAGCTTTCTTT. Translating gives CASSPSGATEAFF.

The chain carries TRBV10-3 and TRBJ2-7; 12 bases map to TRBD2. V trimming: 1 base; J trimming: 0 bases; junction bases outside the gene matches: 1. This CDR3 comprises 16 residues. The germline CDR1 and CDR2 sequences are ENHRY and SYGVKD. CDR3 sequence reads: CAISEWTSGASYEQYF. For the CDR3, the DNA is TGTGCCATCAGTGAGTGGACTAGCGGGGCCTCCTACGAGCAGTACTTC.

V gene TRBV5-6 combines with J gene TRBJ1-4, with 9 bases matching TRBD1. CDR1 and CDR2 (germline): SGHDT, YYEEEE. Trimming removed 5 bases from V and 8 bases from J; junction bases left unmatched: 10. CDR3 size: 15 residues. The CDR3 here is CASSPGTGYVEKLFF. The CDR3 nucleotides read TGTGCCAGCAGTCCCGGGACAGGGTACGTGGAAAAACTGTTTTTT. Looking up the rest from reference TRBV5-6 and TRBJ1-4 gives the full variable domain: DAGVTQSPTHLIKTRGQQVTLRCSPKSGHDTVSWYQQALGQGPQFIFQYYEEEERQRGNFPDRFSGHQFPNYSSELNVNALLLGDSALYLCASSPGTGYVEKLFFGSGTQLSVL.

The chain is built from TRBV4-1 and TRBJ1-1; D call uncertain. V was clipped by 4 bases and J by 0 bases, with 6 bases between them. This CDR3 is 13 amino acids long. The germline V gene encodes CDR1 MGHRA and CDR2 YSYEKL. The CDR3 DNA sequence: TGCGCCAGCAGCCCTCGGTTGAACACTGAAGCTTTCTTT. It codes for CASSPRLNTEAFF.

The chain uses TRBV5-1 and TRBJ2-2; D is unclear. The CDR3 spans 15 residues. The V and J ends lost 0 bases and 6 bases respectively, with 12 bases between them. CDR1 and CDR2 from the germline V gene are SGHRS and YFSETQ. The CDR3 region is CASSLDSTSAGELFF. CDR3 sequence (DNA): TGCGCCAGCAGCTTGGATTCGACTTCTGCCGGGGAGCTGTTTTTT.

The gene calls are TRBV6-1 and TRBJ2-1, with 10 nucleotides matching TRBD1. The junction had 8 bases not matched to a gene; V was cut back by 6 bases and J by 9 bases. This CDR3 is built from 14 residues. Germline V gives CDR1 MNHNS, CDR2 SASEGT. The CDR3 loop is CASSPGTGEGEQFF. The CDR3, as DNA: TGTGCCAGCAGCCCTGGGACAGGGGAAGGTGAGCAGTTCTTC.

V gene TRBV11-3 combines with J gene TRBJ2-3; 8 bases align to TRBD2. This CDR3 contains 17 residues. Per germline, CDR1 SGHNT and CDR2 YENEEA. J gave up 2 bases and V 5 bases, and 12 bases lay outside the gene matches. The CDR3 protein is CASSKLGLAGITDTQYF. CDR3 nucleotide sequence: TGTGCCAGCAGCAAATTAGGACTAGCCGGTATCACAGATACGCAGTATTTT.

The chain joins TRBV5-1 to TRBJ1-2, with TRBD1 identical over 7 bases. CDR3 size: 13 residues. Unmatched junction bases numbered 1, after V lost 2 bases and J lost 3 bases. CDR1 and CDR2 from the germline V gene are SGHRS and YFSETQ. The CDR3 coding sequence is TGCGCCAGCAGCTTCAGGGGGGACTATGGCTACACCTTC. As protein: CASSFRGDYGYTF.

The gene calls are TRBV27 and TRBJ1-2; 7 bases align to TRBD1. V was clipped by 0 bases and J by 4 bases; unmatched bases: 8. Germline CDR1 and CDR2: MNHEY and SMNVEV (reference sequence). The CDR3 has 16 residues. CDR3 DNA sequence: TGTGCCAGCAGTTTATCTTTGCAGGGGGGATCCTATGGCTACACCTTC. Amino acid sequence: CASSLSLQGGSYGYTF.

The chain carries TRBV10-3 and TRBJ2-2, with 7 bases aligning to TRBD1. CDR1 and CDR2 (germline): ENHRY, SYGVKD. V trimming: 0 bases; J trimming: 5 bases; junction bases outside the gene matches: 6. This CDR3 contains 16 residues. The CDR3 loop is CAISESGGQTTGELFF. CDR3 DNA: TGTGCCATCAGTGAGTCAGGGGGACAGACTACCGGGGAGCTGTTTTTT.

This clone was recorded once. The CDR3 here is CASSSTPSGGYNEQFF. CDR3 nucleotide sequence: TGCGCCAGCAGCTCCACACCTAGCGGGGGTTACAATGAGCAGTTCTTC. The V and J genes are TRBV5-1 and TRBJ2-1; 10 bases line up with TRBD2. The CDR3 extends over 16 amino acids. The V and J ends lost 3 bases and 4 bases, in that order; junction bases with no gene match: 7. Germline V gene sequence: CDR1 SGHRS, CDR2 YFSETQ. Full variable domain (missing parts from reference TRBV5-1 and TRBJ2-1): KAGVTQTPRYLIKTRGQQVTLSCSPISGHRSVSWYQQTPGQGLQFLFEYFSETQRNKGNFPGRFSGRQFSNSRSEMNVSTLELGDSALYLCASSSTPSGGYNEQFFGPGTRLTVL.